These 18 T cell receptor beta chains were all obtained from the same sample, sequenced in a study of PD-L1 blockade in urothelial cancer. The repertoire was sequenced with immunoSEQ multiplex PCR; TCRdb's copy has only in-frame clones and lacks some. The sample lists about 43,000 clones; more than 70% were seen once. Sequences were derived from PBMCs, sampled around atezolizumab (anti-PD-L1) treatment. The receptors derive from a woman in her sixties with urothelial cancer.

The chain couples TRBV5-4 to TRBJ1-2; a weak D match, TRBD1 (5 bases). The V gene's germline CDR1 is SGHNT and CDR2 YYREEE (reference sequence). V lost 6 bases and J lost 1, with 16 bases in between. This CDR3 has 15 amino acids. The CDR3 loop reads CASTRAGEVNYGYTF. CDR3 nucleotide sequence: TGTGCCAGCACGCGAGCGGGGGAGGTTAACTATGGCTACACCTTC. Full variable domain (remainder filled in from reference TRBV5-4 and TRBJ1-2): ETGVTQSPTHLIKTRGQQVTLRCSSQSGHNTVSWYQQALGQGPQFIFQYYREEENGRGNFPPRFSGLQFPNYSSELNVNALELDDSALYLCASTRAGEVNYGYTFGSGTRLTVV.

Only one count was recorded for this clone. The chain employs TRBV18 and TRBJ2-5; 7 bases line up with TRBD1. With 0 bases clipped from V and 7 bases from J, the junction kept 14 bases outside the gene matches. The CDR3 spans 17 residues. Germline CDR1 reads KGHSH; CDR2 reads LQKENI. CDR3 coding DNA: TGTGCCAGCTCACCACCTCCAGGCAGGCAAGCAGGGGGGACCCAGTACTTC. It specifies CASSPPPGRQAGGTQYF.

The rearrangement uses TRBV21-1 and TRBJ2-1; the D segment call TRBD2 is taken from the table without a DNA check. TRBV21-1 is labeled a pseudogene. The CDR3 covers 16 residues. CDR3 protein: CASIPRTSRISNEQFF. The CDR3 bases are TGTGCCAGCATCCCCAGGACTAGCCGTATTTCGAATGAGCAGTTCTTC.

The genes are TRBV15 and TRBJ2-1, with 8 bases that match TRBD2. Trimming at V came to 3 bases and at J to 8 bases, leaving 18 bases not matched to a gene. In germline, CDR1 is LNHNV, CDR2 YYDKDF (reference sequence). The CDR3 extends over 18 amino acids. CDR3 DNA: TGTGCCACCAGCAGGCCGGGACTAGTGGGGGGGGATGCGGATGAGCAGTTCTTC. Protein sequence: CATSRPGLVGGDADEQFF.

This clone appeared a few times. The J gene is TRBJ2-2, the V gene TRBV19; D call uncertain. CDR3 length: 12 residues. CDR1 and CDR2 (germline): LNHDA, SQIVND (reference sequence). With 7 bases removed from V and 5 bases from J, the gap between germline ends came to 8 bases. The CDR3 sequence: CASTGRTGELFF. The CDR3 DNA follows: TGTGCCAGTACAGGTAGAACCGGGGAGCTGTTTTTT.

This chain connects TRBV13 to TRBJ2-1; 10 bases align to TRBD2. There are 17 residues in the CDR3. Germline loops: CDR1 PRHDT, CDR2 FYEKMQ (reference sequence). Trimming cost V 1 base and J 3 bases; bases outside gene matches: 6. CDR3 loop: CASSLVSLAGVYNEQFF. The CDR3 region has the DNA TGTGCCAGCAGCTTAGTATCCCTAGCGGGGGTCTACAATGAGCAGTTCTTC.

The chain couples TRBV7-9 to TRBJ2-2; TRBD2 agrees at 9 bases. With V trimmed by 0 bases and J by 0 bases, 2 bases remained unmatched. Per germline, CDR1 SEHNR and CDR2 FQNEAQ (reference sequence). The CDR3 is 17 residues long. CDR3 in amino acids: CASSLALAGANTGELFF. The CDR3 nucleotides are TGTGCCAGCAGCTTAGCGTTAGCGGGGGCGAACACCGGGGAGCTGTTTTTT.

The table lists this clone with a count of one. The chain couples TRBV18 to TRBJ2-3, with D maybe TRBD1 (8 bases). Germline loops: CDR1 KGHSH, CDR2 LQKENI. The V and J ends lost 6 bases and 2 bases respectively, with 18 bases between them. The CDR3 spans 16 residues. CDR3 in DNA: TGTGCCAGCTCCCAGACCACAGGGGGGGCCACAGATACGCAGTATTTT. It is translated as CASSQTTGGATDTQYF.

The CDR3 coding sequence is TGTGCCAGCGGTAGACAGAGCTATACTGGGGAGCAGTACTTC. Encoded protein: CASGRQSYTGEQYF. The chain has TRBV6-5 and TRBJ2-7; TRBD1 might be the D (5 bases). This CDR3 has 14 amino acids. V lost 8 bases to trimming and J lost 7 bases, with 21 bases between them. In germline, CDR1 is MNHEY, CDR2 SVGAGI.

This clone came up once. This chain connects TRBV4-3 to TRBJ2-7; TRBD1 matches 8 bases. J was trimmed by 2 bases and V by 1 base; bases with no gene match: 7. The CDR3 has 16 residues. Germline V gene data show CDR1 as LGHNA and CDR2 as YSLEER. The CDR3 nucleotides read TGCGCCAGCAGCCAAGGTTTCGGACAGGGCCCCTACGAGCAGTACTTC. It yields the protein CASSQGFGQGPYEQYF.

This chain uses TRBV4-1 with TRBJ2-3; D is possibly TRBD2 (5 bases). With 5 bases removed from V and 2 bases from J, the gap between germline ends came to 14 bases. The CDR3 extends over 15 amino acids. Germline values: CDR1 MGHRA, CDR2 YSYEKL. As DNA, the CDR3 is TGCGCCAGCAGCGTGGAGTCGGGATTCACAGATACGCAGTATTTT. Protein sequence: CASSVESGFTDTQYF.

The chain uses TRBV5-4 and TRBJ2-1, with D perhaps matching TRBD2 (6 bases). The CDR3 spans 17 residues. V was pared by 3 bases and J by 2 bases, with 18 bases between. Per the germline V gene, CDR1 is SGHNT and CDR2 is YYREEE (reference sequence). The CDR3 nucleotides read TGTGCCAGCAGCTCGTGGGCCGCGGGACTTGCCTACAATGAGCAGTTCTTC. Its protein product is CASSSWAAGLAYNEQFF.

V and J are TRBV4-3 and TRBJ2-2; maybe TRBD2 (6 bases). Germline CDR1 reads LGHNA; CDR2 reads YSLEER. CDR3 length equals 19 residues. Trimming stripped 2 bases from V and 6 bases from J, with 25 bases between. The chain's CDR3 is CASSQKFRGLAPVSGELFF. CDR3 nucleotide sequence: TGCGCCAGCAGCCAAAAATTTCGGGGACTGGCTCCGGTTTCCGGGGAGCTGTTTTTT.

This chain links TRBV11-3 with TRBJ2-3; 10 nucleotides match TRBD1. Trimming cost V 5 bases and J 2 bases; bases outside gene matches: 10. The germline gives CDR1 SGHNT, CDR2 YENEEA. CDR3 length equals 17 residues. The CDR3 DNA reads TGTGCCAGCAGCCTGAGACAGGGGGCAAAGGACACAGATACGCAGTATTTT. Protein: CASSLRQGAKDTDTQYF.

V usage is TRBV2 and J usage is TRBJ1-4, with D possibly TRBD1 on 5 matching bases. The germline gives CDR1 SNHLY, CDR2 FYNNEI. V was cut by 3 bases and J by 4 bases, with 9 bases left in between. The CDR3 sequence is 14 residues long. CDR3 sequence: CASSDDRDNEKLFF. The CDR3 DNA sequence: TGTGCCAGCAGTGACGACAGAGATAATGAAAAACTGTTTTTT.

The gene calls are TRBV9 and TRBJ2-1; 7 positions match TRBD2. Trimming took 4 bases from V and 5 from J; bases not matched to a gene: 12. The CDR3 is made up of 16 amino acids. Germline V gene lookup returns CDR1 SGDLS and CDR2 YYNGEE. The CDR3 coding sequence is TGTGCCAGCAGCACAGAGAGCGGGGTGCCCAACAATGAGCAGTTCTTC. This gives the protein CASSTESGVPNNEQFF.

The rearrangement links TRBV2 to TRBJ2-7, with D tentatively TRBD1 (6 bases). CDR3 size: 12 residues. CDR1 is SNHLY, CDR2 FYNNEI, per germline. Trimming cost V 5 bases and J 5 bases, with 10 bases left between them. The chain's CDR3 is CASSSDRNEQYF. The CDR3 coding sequence is TGTGCCAGCAGTTCCGACAGGAACGAGCAGTACTTC.

The chain uses TRBV6-6 and TRBJ1-5; 8 bases align to TRBD1. Trimming cost V 6 bases and J 4 bases; bases outside gene matches: 8. Looked up from germline, CDR1 is MNHNY and CDR2 is SVGAGI (reference sequence). The CDR3 covers 15 residues. CDR3 region: CASRMGQVLNQPQHF. The CDR3 DNA reads TGTGCCAGCAGAATGGGACAGGTCCTTAATCAGCCCCAGCATTTT.